Each of the 15 T cell receptor beta chains below was sequenced from the same sample in a study of T cell responses to AZD1222 COVID-19 vaccine. Data came from immunoSEQ multiplex PCR; TCRdb stores just in-frame clones and leaves some out. The table includes approximately 150,000 clones, 80% to 95% detected once. The source material was peripheral blood, sampled on day 0 of AZD1222 vaccination. The receptors stem from an adult in good health.

V gene TRBV5-1 combines with J gene TRBJ2-5; D is undetermined. CDR1 and CDR2 (germline): SGHRS, YFSETQ. The CDR3 is 15 residues long. Deletions cut 0 bases from V and 1 base from J, with 10 bases between. CDR3 residues: CASSLAPGFQETQYF. In nucleotides, the CDR3 is TGCGCCAGCAGCTTGGCACCGGGCTTCCAAGAGACCCAGTACTTC.

The chain employs TRBV11-2 and TRBJ2-7; the match to TRBD2 covers 7 bases. The CDR3 runs to 16 residues. The V and J ends lost 1 base and 0 bases, in that order; junction bases with no gene match: 6. In germline, CDR1 is SGHAT, CDR2 FQNNGV. CDR3 region: CASSLGLAESSYEQYF. CDR3 nucleotides: TGTGCCAGCAGCTTAGGTCTAGCGGAGAGCTCCTACGAGCAGTACTTC. The full variable domain, completed using reference TRBV11-2 and TRBJ2-7, is EAGVAQSPRYKIIEKRQSVAFWCNPISGHATLYWYQQILGQGPKLLIQFQNNGVVDDSQLPKDRFSAERLKGVDSTLKIQPAKLEDSAVYLCASSLGLAESSYEQYFGPGTRLTVT.

The J gene is TRBJ1-5, the V gene TRBV6-6; maybe TRBD1 (5 bases). Germline V lookup: CDR1 MNHNY, CDR2 SVGAGI (reference sequence). The ends were cut back, 6 bases at V and 1 base at J, with 13 bases in the middle. The CDR3 contains 15 residues. The CDR3: CASSRSRVSNQPQHF. DNA of the CDR3: TGTGCCAGCAGCAGAAGCAGGGTAAGCAATCAGCCCCAGCATTTT.

The V gene is TRBV20-1, the J gene TRBJ2-1; 7 bases are a match to TRBD2. CDR1 is DFQATT and CDR2 is SNEGSKA in the germline V gene (reference sequence). J was trimmed by 1 base and V by 3 bases; bases with no gene match: 9. CDR3 size: 16 residues. CDR3 loop: CSASPSWEGSYNEQFF. CDR3 coding DNA: TGCAGTGCTAGTCCGTCGTGGGAGGGGTCCTACAATGAGCAGTTCTTC.

The chain carries TRBV7-2 and TRBJ2-3; weak D call: TRBD2 (5 bases). CDR3 length: 12 amino acids. V lost 4 bases, J lost 6 bases, and 8 bases lay in between. Germline lookup yields CDR1 SGHTA and CDR2 FQGNSA. The CDR3 loop is CASSWRQDTQYF. CDR3 sequence (DNA): TGTGCCAGCAGCTGGAGGCAGGATACGCAGTATTTT.

This chain links TRBV6-5 with TRBJ1-1; TRBD1 might be the D (5 bases). Trimming took off 4 bases at V and 9 bases at J, with 15 bases between the two ends. The germline CDR1 and CDR2 sequences are MNHEY and SVGAGI. The CDR3 is 13 residues long. This CDR3 reads CASSFTRQYKAFF. In nucleotides, the CDR3 is TGTGCCAGCAGTTTCACCAGACAGTATAAAGCTTTCTTT.

CDR3 sequence reads: CASSISAGNYGYTF. The CDR3 DNA follows: TGTGCCAGTAGTATATCAGCGGGGAACTATGGCTACACCTTC. This rearrangement joins TRBV19 to TRBJ1-2; D gene unclear. Germline loops: CDR1 LNHDA, CDR2 SQIVND (reference sequence). V was trimmed by 2 bases and J by 2 bases, leaving 9 bases between them. The CDR3 has 14 amino acids.

This clone has just one count. V usage is TRBV7-9 and J usage is TRBJ2-7; 8 nucleotides line up with TRBD2. The V segment lost 3 bases and the J segment 4 bases; nucleotides outside the gene matches: 8. Germline V gene lookup returns CDR1 SEHNR and CDR2 FQNEAQ (reference sequence). The CDR3 has 15 residues. The CDR3 loop is CASSLVAGKGYEQYF. CDR3 DNA: TGTGCCAGCAGCTTGGTAGCGGGAAAGGGTTACGAGCAGTACTTC.

This clone appeared once. CDR3 protein: CASSVQGAYGYTF. The CDR3, as DNA: TGTGCCAGCAGCGTACAGGGGGCCTATGGCTACACCTTC. The V gene is TRBV9, the J gene TRBJ1-2; 8 nucleotides agree with TRBD1. Germline CDR1 and CDR2: SGDLS and YYNGEE. After removal of 1 base from V and 4 bases from J, the junction contained 0 bases not matched to a gene. The CDR3 length is 13 residues.

The chain's CDR3 is CASSQRGTVSTDTQYF. CDR3 nucleotide sequence: TGTGCCAGCAGCCAGAGGGGGACCGTGAGCACAGATACGCAGTATTTT. The chain couples TRBV14 to TRBJ2-3; D is perhaps TRBD1 (6 bases). Deletions cut 3 bases from V and 0 bases from J, with 13 bases between. The CDR3 length is 16 residues. Germline CDR1 is SGHDN and CDR2 is FVKESK.

The rearrangement joins TRBV30 to TRBJ2-7; 9 bases are shared with TRBD1. CDR1 and CDR2 from the germline V gene are GTSNPN and SVGIG (reference sequence). The CDR3 length is 13 residues. The V segment lost 7 bases and the J segment 3 bases; nucleotides outside the gene matches: 7. CDR3 nucleotide sequence: TGTGCCTATTCGGACAGGGGTCTCTACGAGCAGTACTTC. It encodes CAYSDRGLYEQYF.

V gene TRBV3-1 (or the pseudogene TRBV3-2) combines with J gene TRBJ1-3; TRBD1 is a possible D gene (5 bases). V was cut by 4 bases and J by 2 bases, with 12 bases left in between. Germline values: CDR1 LGHDT, CDR2 YNNKEL (reference sequence). The CDR3 is 15 amino acids. Here the CDR3 DNA reads TGTGCCAGCAGCCCCCGGGGGTCGGCTGGAAACACCATATATTTT. It translates to CASSPRGSAGNTIYF.

This chain connects TRBV27 to TRBJ1-1, with 7 bases that match TRBD1. The CDR3 sequence is 13 residues long. The germline CDR1 and CDR2 sequences are MNHEY and SMNVEV (reference sequence). V shed 8 bases and J 4 bases; nucleotides not matched to a gene: 7. Written as DNA, the CDR3 is TGTGCCAGCTCGAACAGGGGTAGCACTGAAGCTTTCTTT. Translated: CASSNRGSTEAFF.

J is TRBJ2-2 and V is TRBV6-5; the D gene could be TRBD1 or TRBD2 (6 bases each). The CDR3 spans 11 residues. The V gene lost 8 bases and the J gene lost 6 bases, with 7 bases spanning the gap. Germline V gene lookup returns CDR1 MNHEY and CDR2 SVGAGI. The CDR3 sequence is CASGGPGELFF. CDR3 coding DNA: TGTGCCAGCGGGGGGCCCGGGGAGCTGTTTTTT.

V is TRBV30 and J is TRBJ1-2, with TRBD1 matching 7 bases. The CDR3 length is 14 residues. V dropped 1 base and J dropped 6; count of bases not matched to a gene: 8. Germline loops: CDR1 GTSNPN, CDR2 SVGIG (reference sequence). The CDR3 DNA sequence: TGTGCCTGGAGTGGTACAGGGGAGGGGGATGGCTACACCTTC. This gives the protein CAWSGTGEGDGYTF.